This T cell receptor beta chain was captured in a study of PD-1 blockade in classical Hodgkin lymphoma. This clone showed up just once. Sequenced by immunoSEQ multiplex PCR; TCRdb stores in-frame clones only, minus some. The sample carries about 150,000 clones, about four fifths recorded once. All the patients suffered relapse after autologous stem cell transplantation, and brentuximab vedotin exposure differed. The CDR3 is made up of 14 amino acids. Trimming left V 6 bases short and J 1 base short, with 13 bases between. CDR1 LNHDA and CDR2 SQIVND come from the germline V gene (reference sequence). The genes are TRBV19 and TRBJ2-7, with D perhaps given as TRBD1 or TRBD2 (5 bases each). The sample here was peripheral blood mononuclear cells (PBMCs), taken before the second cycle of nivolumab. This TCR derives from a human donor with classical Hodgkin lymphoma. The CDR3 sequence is CASSRDPASYEQYF. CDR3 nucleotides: TGTGCCAGTAGCAGGGACCCAGCTTCCTACGAGCAGTACTTC.